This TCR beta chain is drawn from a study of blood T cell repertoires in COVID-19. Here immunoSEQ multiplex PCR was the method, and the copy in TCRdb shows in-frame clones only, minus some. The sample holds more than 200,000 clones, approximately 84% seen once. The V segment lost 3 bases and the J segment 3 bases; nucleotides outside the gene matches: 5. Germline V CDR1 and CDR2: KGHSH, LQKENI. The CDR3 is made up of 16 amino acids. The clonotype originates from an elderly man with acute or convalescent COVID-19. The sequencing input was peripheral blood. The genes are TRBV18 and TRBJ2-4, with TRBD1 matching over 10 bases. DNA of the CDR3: TGTGCCAGCTCACCCGGACAGGGGGTAGTCAAAAACATTCAGTACTTC. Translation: CASSPGQGVVKNIQYF.